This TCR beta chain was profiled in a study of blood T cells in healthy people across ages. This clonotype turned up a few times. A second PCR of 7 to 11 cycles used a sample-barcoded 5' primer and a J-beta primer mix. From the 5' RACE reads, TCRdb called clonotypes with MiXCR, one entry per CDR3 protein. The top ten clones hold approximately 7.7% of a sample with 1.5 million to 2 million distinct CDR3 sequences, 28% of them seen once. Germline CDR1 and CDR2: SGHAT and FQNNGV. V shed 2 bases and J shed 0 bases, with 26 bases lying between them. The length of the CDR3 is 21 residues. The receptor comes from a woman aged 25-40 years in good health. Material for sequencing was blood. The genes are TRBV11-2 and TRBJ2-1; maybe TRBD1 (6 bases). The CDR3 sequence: CASSLPLGAGVTSPSYNEQFF. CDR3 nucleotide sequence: TGTGCCAGCAGCTTACCCCTGGGGGCAGGAGTTACGAGTCCCTCCTACAATGAGCAGTTCTTC.